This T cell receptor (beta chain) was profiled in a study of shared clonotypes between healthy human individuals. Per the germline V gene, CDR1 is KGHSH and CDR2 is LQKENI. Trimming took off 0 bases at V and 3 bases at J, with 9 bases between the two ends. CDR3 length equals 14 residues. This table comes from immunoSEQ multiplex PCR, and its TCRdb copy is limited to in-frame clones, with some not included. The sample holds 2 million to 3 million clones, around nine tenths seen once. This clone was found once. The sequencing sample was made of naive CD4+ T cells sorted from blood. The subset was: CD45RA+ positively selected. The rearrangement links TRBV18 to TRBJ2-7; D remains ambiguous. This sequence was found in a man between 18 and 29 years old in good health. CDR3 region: CASSPPVGHYEQYF. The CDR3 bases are TGTGCCAGCTCACCACCGGTTGGTCACTACGAGCAGTACTTC.